One sample yielded the 21 T cell receptor beta chains listed below, sequenced in a study of cytomegalovirus exposure and HLA in healthy donors. The PCR ran on 60 Vbeta and 13 Jbeta primers. Sequencing was performed with immunoSEQ multiplex PCR; in TCRdb, only in-frame clones are kept and a portion is missing. This table has 150,000 to 200,000 clones, more than 60% appearing once. The sequenced material came from PBMCs. These TCRs come from a female donor in good health and CMV-seronegative.

This clone was seen a handful of times. The rearrangement uses TRBV19 and TRBJ1-4; 7 bases map to TRBD1. There are 14 residues in the CDR3. Unmatched junction bases numbered 3, after V lost 3 bases and J lost 5 bases. Germline V gene data show CDR1 as LNHDA and CDR2 as SQIVND (reference sequence). CDR3 sequence reads: CASSITRGNEKLFF. The DNA of the CDR3 is TGTGCCAGTAGTATCACCAGGGGGAATGAAAAACTGTTTTTT.

This rearrangement joins TRBV10-3 to TRBJ2-7, with D perhaps matching TRBD1 (6 bases). V shed 6 bases and J shed 2 bases, with 14 bases lying between them. The germline CDR1 and CDR2 sequences are ENHRY and SYGVKD. The CDR3 runs to 14 residues. The CDR3 reads CAIRGSQGPYEQYF. DNA for the CDR3: TGTGCCATCAGGGGGTCACAGGGCCCCTACGAGCAGTACTTC.

The rearrangement uses TRBV11-1 and TRBJ2-7, with 7 nucleotides matching TRBD1. From germline, CDR1 is SGHAT and CDR2 FQDESV (reference sequence). With V trimmed by 4 bases and J by 2 bases, 5 bases remained unmatched. There are 14 residues in the CDR3. Here the CDR3 DNA reads TGTGCCAGCAGCTCCCGGGACAGCCCCTACGAGCAGTACTTC. This translates into CASSSRDSPYEQYF.

V and J are TRBV5-6 and TRBJ2-5; tentative D call: TRBD2 (5 bases). The CDR3 spans 15 residues. From germline, CDR1 is SGHDT and CDR2 YYEEEE. Trimming pared 4 bases from V and 2 bases from J, leaving 15 bases between. CDR3: CASSRSVGGQETQYF. In nucleotides, the CDR3 is TGTGCCAGCAGCAGATCCGTGGGCGGGCAAGAGACCCAGTACTTC.

This clone was seen only once. This CDR3 is CASSLAGGNTDTQYF. The CDR3 nucleotides read TGTGCCAGTTCTCTAGCGGGGGGCAACACAGATACGCAGTATTTT. This chain uses TRBV7-3 with TRBJ2-3, with TRBD2 matching over 11 bases. From germline, CDR1 is SGHTA and CDR2 FQGTGA. CDR3 length: 15 amino acids. V gave up 9 bases and J gave up 2 bases; unmatched junction bases: 7.

The rearrangement joins TRBV5-1 to TRBJ2-7; weak D call: TRBD1 (5 bases). Between the trimmed V and J ends, which lost 0 bases and 4 bases, there was a span of 11 bases. The CDR3 loop spans 14 amino acids. Germline V gene data show CDR1 as SGHRS and CDR2 as YFSETQ. The CDR3 DNA sequence: TGCGCCAGCAGCTTGGTGACAGAACAATACGAGCAGTACTTC. It encodes CASSLVTEQYEQYF.

This chain connects TRBV7-8 to TRBJ1-5; D perhaps matches TRBD1 (6 bases). V was clipped by 5 bases and J by 0 bases, with 14 bases between them. Germline V gene data show CDR1 as SGHVS and CDR2 as FQNEAQ. CDR3 size: 16 residues. This chain's CDR3 is CASSPYRVSSNQPQHF. For the CDR3, the DNA is TGTGCCAGCAGCCCATACAGGGTATCTAGCAATCAGCCCCAGCATTTT.

V is TRBV6-1 and J is TRBJ2-7, with D possibly TRBD2 on 6 matching bases. The CDR3 length is 11 residues. Germline lookup yields CDR1 MNHNS and CDR2 SASEGT. With 8 bases removed from V and 4 bases from J, the gap between germline ends came to 9 bases. The CDR3 is CASGGTYEQYF. DNA for the CDR3: TGTGCCAGCGGAGGGACGTACGAGCAGTACTTC.

The rearrangement joins TRBV19 to TRBJ1-6, with D perhaps TRBD1 (6 bases). The CDR3 consists of 15 residues. V was cut by 3 bases and J by 4 bases, with 10 bases left in between. The V gene's germline CDR1 is LNHDA and CDR2 SQIVND (reference sequence). The CDR3, as DNA: TGTGCCAGTAGTATCGTGGGACAATATAATTCACCCCTCCACTTT. Translating it yields CASSIVGQYNSPLHF. Together with reference TRBV19 and TRBJ1-6, the CDR3 gives the full variable domain: DGGITQSPKYLFRKEGQNVTLSCEQNLNHDAMYWYRQDPGQGLRLIYYSQIVNDFQKGDIAEGYSVSREKKESFPLTVTSAQKNPTAFYLCASSIVGQYNSPLHFGNGTRLTVT.

The chain couples TRBV19 to TRBJ2-1, with D possibly TRBD1 on 6 matching bases. The V gene lost 5 bases and the J gene lost 8 bases, with 13 bases spanning the gap. The CDR3 has 13 residues. Germline V CDR1 and CDR2: LNHDA, SQIVND (reference sequence). Here the CDR3 DNA reads TGTGCCAGTAGTCTAACAGGGATCGATGAGCAGTTCTTC. Its protein is CASSLTGIDEQFF. The variable domain in full, with the rest retrieved from reference TRBV19 and TRBJ2-1, is DGGITQSPKYLFRKEGQNVTLSCEQNLNHDAMYWYRQDPGQGLRLIYYSQIVNDFQKGDIAEGYSVSREKKESFPLTVTSAQKNPTAFYLCASSLTGIDEQFFGPGTRLTVL.

This clone turned up a few times. This chain joins TRBV5-4 and TRBJ2-7, with a possible D match to TRBD1 (5 bases). Germline CDR1 SGHNT, CDR2 YYREEE (reference sequence). The V gene lost 6 bases and the J gene lost 3 bases, with 10 bases spanning the gap. CDR3 size: 12 residues. CDR3 in amino acids: CASNRDSYEQYF. Here the CDR3 DNA reads TGTGCCAGCAATCGAGACAGCTACGAGCAGTACTTC.

The chain recombines TRBV28 with TRBJ2-7; D is possibly TRBD1 (6 bases). V dropped 2 bases and J dropped 6 bases, with 11 bases sitting between them. CDR3 length: 13 amino acids. CDR1 is MDHEN and CDR2 is SYDVKM in the germline V gene. CDR3: CASSLNRAIEQYF. CDR3 sequence (DNA): TGTGCCAGCAGTTTAAACAGGGCTATCGAGCAGTACTTC.

This chain joins TRBV5-6 and TRBJ2-7; possibly TRBD2 for D (7 bases). Trimming left V 0 bases short and J 3 bases short, with 16 bases between. The germline V gene encodes CDR1 SGHDT and CDR2 YYEEEE. The CDR3 runs to 16 residues. CDR3 DNA: TGTGCCAGCAGCTTGGGAGGGGGGGCGTGGGTCTACGAGCAGTACTTC. It encodes CASSLGGGAWVYEQYF.

CDR3 region: CASNSLRTGELFF. The CDR3 nucleotides read TGTGCCAGCAACTCTCTGCGAACCGGGGAGCTGTTTTTT. This chain connects TRBV5-6 to TRBJ2-2; the D is unclear. CDR1 is SGHDT and CDR2 is YYEEEE in the germline V gene. Trimming removed 6 bases from V and 5 bases from J, with 11 bases in between. The CDR3 runs 13 residues.

The chain uses TRBV28 and TRBJ1-3; weak D call: TRBD1 (5 bases). Germline values: CDR1 MDHEN, CDR2 SYDVKM. With 8 bases removed from V and 4 bases from J, the gap between germline ends came to 12 bases. The CDR3 runs to 13 residues. The CDR3 sequence is CASSRVKGNTIYF. CDR3 DNA sequence: TGTGCCAGCTCCAGGGTGAAGGGAAACACCATATATTTT. Variable domain in full (rest from reference TRBV28 and TRBJ1-3): DVKVTQSSRYLVKRTGEKVFLECVQDMDHENMFWYRQDPGLGLRLIYFSYDVKMKEKGDIPEGYSVSREKKERFSLILESASTNQTSMYLCASSRVKGNTIYFGEGSWLTVV.

This chain's CDR3 is CASSLSRRETQYF. The CDR3 nucleotides read TGCGCCAGCAGCTTGTCGCGGAGAGAGACCCAGTACTTC. V is TRBV5-1 and J is TRBJ2-5; D remains ambiguous. The V end was cut by 1 base, the J end by 4 bases, with 8 bases between. Germline V gives CDR1 SGHRS, CDR2 YFSETQ. CDR3 size: 13 residues. Variable domain in full (rest from reference TRBV5-1 and TRBJ2-5): KAGVTQTPRYLIKTRGQQVTLSCSPISGHRSVSWYQQTPGQGLQFLFEYFSETQRNKGNFPGRFSGRQFSNSRSEMNVSTLELGDSALYLCASSLSRRETQYFGPGTRLLVL.

The V call is TRBV19, the J call TRBJ1-1; 8 positions agree with TRBD1. The CDR3 totals 12 residues. Germline V gene data show CDR1 as LNHDA and CDR2 as SQIVND (reference sequence). V was clipped by 6 bases and J by 9 bases; unmatched bases: 6. This CDR3 is CASRIGQGQAFF. The DNA for the CDR3 is TGTGCCAGTAGAATCGGACAGGGACAAGCTTTCTTT.

The table lists this clone with a count of one. The chain couples TRBV10-3 to TRBJ2-5; 9 nucleotides align to TRBD1. The CDR3 runs 13 residues. V gave up 8 bases and J gave up 5 bases; unmatched junction bases: 6. CDR1 is ENHRY, CDR2 SYGVKD, per germline. CDR3 sequence: CAIGQGTGETQYF. CDR3 sequence (DNA): TGTGCCATCGGACAGGGGACCGGGGAGACCCAGTACTTC.

In this sample, this clone turned up once. The V and J genes are TRBV5-1 and TRBJ2-2, with a possible D match to TRBD1 (6 bases). Trimming left V 4 bases short and J 0 bases short, with 10 bases between. Germline CDR1 and CDR2: SGHRS and YFSETQ. This CDR3 is 15 amino acids long. The CDR3 reads CASSKGETNTGELFF. The CDR3 DNA sequence: TGCGCCAGCAGCAAGGGGGAAACGAACACCGGGGAGCTGTTTTTT.

J is TRBJ1-1 and V is TRBV2; weak D call: TRBD1 (5 bases). The germline CDR1 and CDR2 sequences are SNHLY and FYNNEI. This CDR3 is 14 amino acids long. Trimming removed 6 bases from V and 1 base from J, with 12 bases in between. The CDR3 coding sequence is TGTGCCAGCAGCCTCAGGGTGGAGAACACTGAAGCTTTCTTT. This gives the protein CASSLRVENTEAFF.

The chain uses TRBV6-1 and TRBJ2-2, with 7 positions matching TRBD1. Germline V gene lookup returns CDR1 MNHNS and CDR2 SASEGT. The CDR3 extends over 12 amino acids. Trimming at V came to 6 bases and at J to 6 bases, leaving 1 base not matched to a gene. The CDR3 DNA reads as TGTGCCAGCAGACAGGGGCCCGGGGAGCTGTTTTTT. It encodes CASRQGPGELFF.